The 22 T cell receptor beta chains below all came from one sample that was sequenced in a study of beta chain features in type 1 diabetes. General study findings and limits: Moderate yet significant TCRB CDR3 shortening was seen in Type 1 diabetes patients in all four CD4+ subsets.

cDNA synthesis used the whole RNA isolate, giving expressed TCRB sequences. The repertoire was sequenced with immunoSEQ multiplex PCR; TCRdb's copy has only in-frame clones and lacks some. The sample includes around 600,000 clones, 9.5% to 15% seen only once; the top ten take over 0.1%. No antigen has been identified for these receptors. The sequencing sample was made of naive CD4+ T cells from blood. Receptor source: a man aged 25-45 years with type 1 diabetes.

The chain has TRBV7-8 and TRBJ2-3, with 9 bases matching TRBD2. Germline trimming cut 3 bases from V and 2 bases from J; bases unmatched to any gene: 15. CDR1 and CDR2 (germline): SGHVS, FQNEAQ. This CDR3 has 19 amino acids. The CDR3 region has the DNA TGTGCCAGCAGCTTTTCCGGGACTAGCACGCCTGAATCCACAGATACGCAGTATTTT. Translated, it gives CASSFSGTSTPESTDTQYF.

The gene calls are TRBV2 and TRBJ1-2; D unclear. Trimming pared 6 bases from V and 1 base from J, leaving 6 bases between. The CDR3 length is 12 residues. Germline assignment: CDR1 SNHLY and CDR2 FYNNEI. CDR3 protein: CASSTNNYGYTF. The CDR3 region has the DNA TGTGCCAGCAGCACCAATAACTATGGCTACACCTTC.

This clone was seen a few times. The chain combines TRBV5-4 with TRBJ2-1; no clear D. V shed 0 bases and J shed 4 bases, with 11 bases lying between them. CDR3 size: 15 residues. Germline values: CDR1 SGHNT, CDR2 YYREEE (reference sequence). The CDR3 coding sequence is TGTGCCAGCAGCTTGGGGCCGGTTGAATACAATGAGCAGTTCTTC. This codes for CASSLGPVEYNEQFF.

A few counts support this clone. The rearrangement links TRBV25-1 to TRBJ1-4, with unresolved D. This CDR3 has 13 amino acids. V was shortened by 5 bases and J by 5 bases, with 9 bases between the two germline ends. CDR1 is MGHDK and CDR2 is SYGVNS in the germline V gene. CDR3 sequence (DNA): TGTGCCAGCAGTTGGGCGGAGAATGAAAAACTGTTTTTT. Amino acids: CASSWAENEKLFF.

This clone was detected a few times. The J gene is TRBJ2-7, the V gene TRBV5-1; 8 bases fit TRBD1. Trimming cost V 2 bases and J 3 bases; bases outside gene matches: 1. The CDR3 extends over 13 amino acids. Germline loops: CDR1 SGHRS, CDR2 YFSETQ. The CDR3 DNA reads TGCGCCAGCAGCTTCACAGGGGGCTACGAGCAGTACTTC. It codes for CASSFTGGYEQYF.

The CDR3 protein is CATSRGTREADTQYF. DNA of the CDR3: TGTGCCACCAGCAGAGGTACAAGGGAGGCAGATACGCAGTATTTT. The rearrangement joins TRBV15 to TRBJ2-3; the D gene is possibly TRBD2 (6 bases). V was cut by 1 base and J by 4 bases, with 12 bases left in between. The CDR3 length is 15 residues. Germline loops: CDR1 LNHNV, CDR2 YYDKDF (reference sequence).

In its sample, this clone was seen a few times. The genes are TRBV7-9 and TRBJ1-2, with D unresolved. Germline V gene lookup returns CDR1 SEHNR and CDR2 FQNEAQ (reference sequence). V lost 0 bases and J lost 8, with 16 bases in between. This CDR3 is 15 amino acids long. CDR3 protein: CASSLAEVTLSGYTF. CDR3 nucleotide sequence: TGTGCCAGCAGCTTAGCAGAAGTCACCCTCAGCGGCTACACCTTC.

In DNA, the CDR3 is TGCAGCGTTGAAAGTAGGGGGGCATACTACGAGCAGTACTTC. Its translation is CSVESRGAYYEQYF. This chain joins TRBV29-1 and TRBJ2-7; D possibly matches TRBD1 or TRBD2 (6 bases each). This CDR3 comprises 14 residues. With 2 bases removed from V and 3 bases from J, the gap between germline ends came to 14 bases. Germline CDR1 and CDR2: SQVTM and ANQGSEA.

This clone was observed a few times. The genes are TRBV18 and TRBJ1-2; tentatively, D is TRBD1 (5 bases). Germline V CDR1 and CDR2: KGHSH, LQKENI. V was shortened by 2 bases and J by 7 bases, with 14 bases between the two germline ends. The CDR3 has 14 residues. Here the CDR3 DNA reads TGTGCCAGCTCACCAACCGGGCAGGGAGGTGGCTACACCTTC. It specifies CASSPTGQGGGYTF.

This clone was observed a single time. The genes are TRBV4-3 and TRBJ2-6; 8 nucleotides line up with TRBD1. The CDR3 covers 17 residues. Losses at the gene ends were 4 bases for V and 3 bases for J; bases not matched to a gene: 8. Germline CDR1 LGHNA, CDR2 YSLEER. CDR3 region: CASSLTGQGYGANVLTF. For the CDR3, the DNA is TGCGCCAGCAGCCTCACCGGACAGGGCTATGGGGCCAACGTCCTGACTTTC.

J is TRBJ2-7 and V is TRBV5-6; possible D gene TRBD2, 6 bases. Per germline, CDR1 SGHDT and CDR2 YYEEEE. V was pared by 4 bases and J by 5 bases, with 25 bases between. The CDR3 is 17 residues long. CDR3 DNA sequence: TGTGCCAGCAGCAGTAGAGGACGGGGGATGCTAAACCACGAGCAGTACTTC. Its translation: CASSSRGRGMLNHEQYF.

The chain has TRBV10-3 and TRBJ1-2; tentatively, D is TRBD1 (6 bases). CDR1 and CDR2 (germline): ENHRY, SYGVKD. CDR3 length: 14 amino acids. Deletions cut 3 bases from V and 0 bases from J, with 8 bases between. The CDR3 loop is CAISDDRTNYGYTF. In DNA, the CDR3 is TGTGCCATCAGTGACGACAGGACTAACTATGGCTACACCTTC.

Written as DNA, the CDR3 is TGTGCCTGGAGTGTACTCAGGGACTATGGCTACACCTTC. Translating it yields CAWSVLRDYGYTF. The chain recombines TRBV30 with TRBJ1-2; tentatively, D is TRBD1 (5 bases). This CDR3 is built from 13 residues. Germline CDR1 GTSNPN, CDR2 SVGIG (reference sequence). With 0 bases removed from V and 3 bases from J, the gap between germline ends came to 8 bases.

This chain joins TRBV9 and TRBJ2-3; no clear D. This CDR3 has 14 amino acids. Trimming took 0 bases from V and 3 from J, leaving 8 bases between them. Germline V CDR1 and CDR2: SGDLS, YYNGEE. The CDR3 DNA reads TGTGCCAGCAGCGTAGGATCAGCGACAGATACGCAGTATTTT. Protein: CASSVGSATDTQYF.

This clone came up a few times. The J gene is TRBJ2-2, the V gene TRBV5-1; no reliable D call. Trimming removed 5 bases at V and 1 base at J, with 12 bases between. The CDR3 loop spans 15 amino acids. Germline values: CDR1 SGHRS, CDR2 YFSETQ. DNA for the CDR3: TGCGCCAGCAGGGAGACGGTAGAGAACACCGGGGAGCTGTTTTTT. This sequence encodes CASRETVENTGELFF.

V is TRBV4-3 and J is TRBJ2-1, with TRBD1 as a possible D gene (5 bases). V was pared by 0 bases and J by 5 bases, with 14 bases between. The CDR3 length is 16 residues. Germline CDR1 LGHNA, CDR2 YSLEER. The CDR3 is CASSQDRQGRNNEQFF. DNA for the CDR3: TGCGCCAGCAGCCAAGACCGCCAGGGTCGAAACAATGAGCAGTTCTTC.

This clone was picked up a small number of times. CDR3 amino acids: CASRTTWQGTHEQYF. The CDR3 region has the DNA TGTGCCAGCAGAACGACCTGGCAGGGCACACACGAGCAGTACTTC. The genes are TRBV6-5 and TRBJ2-7; D possibly corresponds to TRBD1 (5 bases). Germline V gene sequence: CDR1 MNHEY, CDR2 SVGAGI. CDR3 length: 15 residues. V was trimmed by 6 bases and J by 5 bases, leaving 20 bases between them.

This clone was seen a few times. The V call is TRBV29-1, the J call TRBJ1-2; possibly TRBD1 for D (6 bases). Germline CDR1 is SQVTM and CDR2 is ANQGSEA. The CDR3 runs to 11 residues. The germline V and J ends were trimmed by 4 bases and 6 bases, with 9 bases remaining between them. CDR3: CSVVGADGYTF. The CDR3 nucleotides read TGCAGCGTTGTGGGGGCTGATGGCTACACCTTC.

The chain couples TRBV9 to TRBJ2-2; D unclear. CDR1 and CDR2 from the germline V gene are SGDLS and YYNGEE. This CDR3 is built from 16 residues. V was trimmed by 0 bases and J by 2 bases, leaving 11 bases between them. This CDR3 reads CASSVGASTNTGELFF. In DNA, the CDR3 is TGTGCCAGCAGCGTAGGGGCCAGCACAAACACCGGGGAGCTGTTTTTT.

This clone came up a few times. The chain employs TRBV27 and TRBJ2-3; 10 nucleotides agree with TRBD1. CDR1 is MNHEY and CDR2 is SMNVEV in the germline V gene (reference sequence). V was clipped by 4 bases and J by 5 bases; unmatched bases: 3. The CDR3 is 14 amino acids. The CDR3 reads CASSYRDRGDTQYF. As DNA, the CDR3 is TGTGCCAGCAGTTACAGGGACAGGGGAGATACGCAGTATTTT.

The chain couples TRBV19 to TRBJ2-3; D might be TRBD1 (6 bases). Per germline, CDR1 LNHDA and CDR2 SQIVND (reference sequence). V lost 3 bases and J lost 2, with 15 bases in between. The CDR3 has 16 amino acids. CDR3 nucleotide sequence: TGTGCCAGTAGTATGGAGCCTCCAGGGGACACAGATACGCAGTATTTT. This encodes CASSMEPPGDTDTQYF.

This clone was seen only a few times. The chain recombines TRBV10-3 with TRBJ1-1, with D unclear. CDR1 and CDR2 (germline): ENHRY, SYGVKD. Deletions cut 8 bases from V and 1 base from J, with 11 bases between. The CDR3 loop spans 13 amino acids. The CDR3 nucleotides read TGTGCCATCTCGAAGAGTTCGAACACTGAAGCTTTCTTT. Translated: CAISKSSNTEAFF.